This T cell receptor (beta chain) was captured by sequencing in a study of neoadjuvant anti-PD-1 for oral cavity cancer. Notes on the study in general: PBMC Gini-index clonality exceeded responders' in non-responders post-nivolumab.

CDR3 size: 14 residues. The V and J ends lost 2 bases and 5 bases, in that order; junction bases with no gene match: 3. CDR1 and CDR2 (germline): SGDLS, YYNGEE. As to this clone: What it recognizes is unknown.

As to time point: after neoadjuvant nivolumab, at surgical resection. Assay used: immunoSEQ multiplex PCR; TCRdb lists only in-frame clones, some missing. Here the sample spans under 8,500 clones, 70% being singletons. The input for sequencing was PBMCs, taken after nivolumab (anti-PD-1) treatment. This rearrangement joins TRBV9 to TRBJ1-2; 10 nucleotides match TRBD1. The clonotype was recovered from a person aged 35 to 85 with oral cavity squamous cell carcinoma. Here the CDR3 DNA reads TGTGCCAGCAGCGTCGGACAGGGGGATTATGGCTACACCTTC. Residues: CASSVGQGDYGYTF.